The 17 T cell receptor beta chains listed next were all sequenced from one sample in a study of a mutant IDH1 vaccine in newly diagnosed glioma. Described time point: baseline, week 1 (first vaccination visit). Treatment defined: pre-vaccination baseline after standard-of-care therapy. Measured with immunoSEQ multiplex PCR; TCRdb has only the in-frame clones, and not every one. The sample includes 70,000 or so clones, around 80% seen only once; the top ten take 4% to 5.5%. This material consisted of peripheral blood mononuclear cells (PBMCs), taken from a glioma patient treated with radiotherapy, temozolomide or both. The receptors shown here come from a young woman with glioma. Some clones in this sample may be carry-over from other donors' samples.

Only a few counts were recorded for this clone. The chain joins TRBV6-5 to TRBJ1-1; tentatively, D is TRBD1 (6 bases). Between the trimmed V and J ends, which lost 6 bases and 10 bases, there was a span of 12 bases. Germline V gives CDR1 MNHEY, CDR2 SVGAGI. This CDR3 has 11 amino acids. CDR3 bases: TGTGCCAGCAGCCGGGACACCAGAGCTTTCTTT. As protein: CASSRDTRAFF.

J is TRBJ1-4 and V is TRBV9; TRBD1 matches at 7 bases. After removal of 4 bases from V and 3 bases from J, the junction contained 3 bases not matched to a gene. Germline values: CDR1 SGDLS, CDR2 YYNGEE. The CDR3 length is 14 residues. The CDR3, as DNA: TGTGCCAGCAGCAAGCAGGGGGCTAATGAAAAACTGTTTTTT. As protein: CASSKQGANEKLFF.

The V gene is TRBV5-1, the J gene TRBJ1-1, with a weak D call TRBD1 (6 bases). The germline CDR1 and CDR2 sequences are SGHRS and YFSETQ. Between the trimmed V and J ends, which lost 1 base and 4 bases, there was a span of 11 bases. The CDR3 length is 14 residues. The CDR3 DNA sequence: TGCGCCAGCAGCTTGTCAGGGGAGGGCACTGAAGCTTTCTTT. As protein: CASSLSGEGTEAFF.

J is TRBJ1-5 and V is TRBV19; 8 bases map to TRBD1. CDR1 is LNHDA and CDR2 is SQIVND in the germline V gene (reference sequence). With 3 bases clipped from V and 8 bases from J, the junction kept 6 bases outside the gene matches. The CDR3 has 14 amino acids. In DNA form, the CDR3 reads TGTGCCAGTAGTATCAGGGGGCTGGAGAAGCCCCAGCATTTT. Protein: CASSIRGLEKPQHF.

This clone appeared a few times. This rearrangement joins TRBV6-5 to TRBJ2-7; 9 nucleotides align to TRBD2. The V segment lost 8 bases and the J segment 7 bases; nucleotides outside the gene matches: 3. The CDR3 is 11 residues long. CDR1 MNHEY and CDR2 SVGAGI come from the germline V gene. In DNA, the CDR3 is TGTGCCAGCCGGCGGGAGGGGGAGCAGTACTTC. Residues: CASRREGEQYF.

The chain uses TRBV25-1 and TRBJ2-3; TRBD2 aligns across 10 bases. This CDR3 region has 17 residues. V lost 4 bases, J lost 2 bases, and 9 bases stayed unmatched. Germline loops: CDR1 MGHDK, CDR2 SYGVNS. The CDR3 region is CASSVVKAGGSTDTQYF. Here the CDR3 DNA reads TGTGCCAGCAGTGTAGTTAAAGCGGGGGGGTCCACAGATACGCAGTATTTT.

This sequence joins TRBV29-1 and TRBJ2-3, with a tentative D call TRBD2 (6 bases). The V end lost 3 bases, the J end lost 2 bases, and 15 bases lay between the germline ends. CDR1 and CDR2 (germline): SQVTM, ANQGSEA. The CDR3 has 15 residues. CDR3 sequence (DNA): TGCAGCGTTGAGGGGGACTCATTACACACAGATACGCAGTATTTT. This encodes CSVEGDSLHTDTQYF.

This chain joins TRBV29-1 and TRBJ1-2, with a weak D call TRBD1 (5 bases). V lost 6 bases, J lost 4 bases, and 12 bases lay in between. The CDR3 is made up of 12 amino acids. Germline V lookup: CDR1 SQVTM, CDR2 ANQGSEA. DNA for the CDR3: TGCAGCGTGGGGGACGGCGGCTATGGCTACACCTTC. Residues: CSVGDGGYGYTF.

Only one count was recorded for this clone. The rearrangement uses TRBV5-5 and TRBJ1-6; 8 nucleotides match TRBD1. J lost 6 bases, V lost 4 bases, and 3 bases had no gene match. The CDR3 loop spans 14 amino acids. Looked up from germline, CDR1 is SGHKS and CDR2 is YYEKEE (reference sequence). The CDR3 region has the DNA TGTGCCAGCAGCGCGACAGGGGTTAATTCACCCCTCCACTTT. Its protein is CASSATGVNSPLHF.

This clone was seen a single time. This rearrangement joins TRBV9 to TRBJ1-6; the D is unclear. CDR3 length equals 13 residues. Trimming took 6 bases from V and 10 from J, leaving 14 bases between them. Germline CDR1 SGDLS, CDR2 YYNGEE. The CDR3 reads CASNGELGSPLHF. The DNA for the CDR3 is TGTGCCAGCAATGGGGAATTAGGATCACCCCTCCACTTT.

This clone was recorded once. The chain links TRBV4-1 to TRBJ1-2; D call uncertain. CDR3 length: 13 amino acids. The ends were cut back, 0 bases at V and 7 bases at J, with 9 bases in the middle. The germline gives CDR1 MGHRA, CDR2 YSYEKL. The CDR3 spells CASSQEEEVGYTF. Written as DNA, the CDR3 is TGCGCCAGCAGCCAAGAGGAAGAGGTTGGCTACACCTTC.

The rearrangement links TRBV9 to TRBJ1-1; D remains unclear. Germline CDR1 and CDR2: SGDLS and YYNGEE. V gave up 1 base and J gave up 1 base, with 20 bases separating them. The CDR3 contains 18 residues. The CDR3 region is CASSVSSQDLTPNTEAFF. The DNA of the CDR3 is TGTGCCAGCAGCGTAAGTTCCCAGGACCTTACCCCGAACACTGAAGCTTTCTTT.

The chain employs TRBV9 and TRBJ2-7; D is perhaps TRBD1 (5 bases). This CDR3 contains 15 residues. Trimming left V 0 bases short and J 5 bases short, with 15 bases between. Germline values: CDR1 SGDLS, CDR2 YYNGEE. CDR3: CASSVELQGVNEQYF. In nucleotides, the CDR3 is TGTGCCAGCAGCGTAGAGCTCCAGGGCGTCAACGAGCAGTACTTC.

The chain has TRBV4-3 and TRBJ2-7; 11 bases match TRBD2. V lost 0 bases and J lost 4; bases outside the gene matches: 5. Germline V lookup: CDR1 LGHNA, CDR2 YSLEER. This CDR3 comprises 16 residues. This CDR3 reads CASSQDRLAGSYEQYF. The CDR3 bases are TGCGCCAGCAGCCAAGATCGACTAGCGGGGTCTTACGAGCAGTACTTC.

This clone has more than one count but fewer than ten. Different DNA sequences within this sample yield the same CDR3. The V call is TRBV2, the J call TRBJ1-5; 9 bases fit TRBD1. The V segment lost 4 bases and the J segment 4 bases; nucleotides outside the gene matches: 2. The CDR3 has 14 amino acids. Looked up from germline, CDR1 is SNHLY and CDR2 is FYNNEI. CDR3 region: CASSGDRVNQPQHF. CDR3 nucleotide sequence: TGTGCCAGCAGTGGGGACAGGGTGAATCAGCCCCAGCATTTT. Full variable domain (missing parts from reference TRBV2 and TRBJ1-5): EPEVTQTPSHQVTQMGQEVILRCVPISNHLYFYWYRQILGQKVEFLVSFYNNEISEKSEIFDDQFSVERPDGSNFTLKIRSTKLEDSAMYFCASSGDRVNQPQHFGDGTRLSIL.

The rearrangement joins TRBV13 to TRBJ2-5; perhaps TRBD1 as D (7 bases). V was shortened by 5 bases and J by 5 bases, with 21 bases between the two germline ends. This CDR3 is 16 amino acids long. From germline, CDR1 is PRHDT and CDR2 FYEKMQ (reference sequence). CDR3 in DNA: TGTGCCAGCAGCCTTCGAAGGCAGGGGGGAAGGGAGACCCAGTACTTC. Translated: CASSLRRQGGRETQYF.

The CDR3 protein is CATGTANTGELFF. The CDR3 nucleotides are TGTGCCACAGGGACAGCGAACACCGGGGAGCTGTTTTTT. J is TRBJ2-2 and V is TRBV19; 7 bases are shared with TRBD1. The CDR3 has 13 residues. The trim removed 10 bases at V and 0 bases at J, leaving 2 bases unmatched. Germline CDR1 and CDR2: LNHDA and SQIVND (reference sequence).